This T cell receptor beta chain was found in a study of T cells in Graves' hyperthyroidism and ophthalmopathy. The overall study: Before any treatment, at initial diagnosis, peripheral blood was collected. Study-wide findings and caveats: Most thyroid clonotypes expanded above 0.001 appeared in blood too. Before onset, by a median of around 6.1 months, the model predicted ophthalmopathy.

It was roughly 10 ml of fresh peripheral blood that supplied the PBMCs. TCR beta CDR3 regions were amplified from RNA. First-round RT-PCR of the TCR CDR3 relied on the HTBI primer set. Via MiXCR, TCRdb re-called the multiplex PCR reads, giving one row per CDR3 protein. The sample has approximately 400,000 distinct CDR3 sequences; 15% to 18% are singletons. The CDR3 is 13 residues long. Between the trimmed V and J ends, which lost 1 base and 7 bases, there was a span of 8 bases. Germline V CDR1 and CDR2: KGHSH, LQKENI. This clonotype was seen at least ten times. Its antigen is still unknown. This TCR was sampled from a woman under 30 with Graves' hyperthyroidism that later progressed to Graves' ophthalmopathy. V is TRBV18 and J is TRBJ2-1; D is unresolved. Source material: blood. This CDR3 is CASSPQGPNEQFF. The CDR3 nucleotides read TGTGCCAGCTCACCACAGGGTCCGAATGAGCAGTTCTTC.